This T cell receptor (beta chain) was identified during a study of cytomegalovirus exposure and HLA in healthy donors. General observations from the study: On later analysis, the bulk of CMV-associated TCR beta chains appeared to be HLA-restricted.

In the PCR, 60 Vbeta and 13 Jbeta primers were used. Profiling relied on immunoSEQ multiplex PCR, and the TCRdb table lists in-frame clones only, not all of them. The sample includes some 180,000 clones, 75% to 85% seen only once; the top ten take 1.4%. With 3 bases removed from V and 7 bases from J, the gap between germline ends came to 12 bases. The CDR3 covers 14 residues. Germline CDR1 MNHEY, CDR2 SMNVEV (reference sequence). A note on this clone: Its antigen is not identified.

The chain employs TRBV27 and TRBJ1-4; perhaps TRBD1 as D (5 bases). The specimen was PBMCs. The clonotype originates from a young man in good health and CMV-seronegative. CDR3 coding DNA: TGTGCCAGCAGTTTTCATAAGGGGCGTGAAAAACTGTTTTTT. It encodes CASSFHKGREKLFF.